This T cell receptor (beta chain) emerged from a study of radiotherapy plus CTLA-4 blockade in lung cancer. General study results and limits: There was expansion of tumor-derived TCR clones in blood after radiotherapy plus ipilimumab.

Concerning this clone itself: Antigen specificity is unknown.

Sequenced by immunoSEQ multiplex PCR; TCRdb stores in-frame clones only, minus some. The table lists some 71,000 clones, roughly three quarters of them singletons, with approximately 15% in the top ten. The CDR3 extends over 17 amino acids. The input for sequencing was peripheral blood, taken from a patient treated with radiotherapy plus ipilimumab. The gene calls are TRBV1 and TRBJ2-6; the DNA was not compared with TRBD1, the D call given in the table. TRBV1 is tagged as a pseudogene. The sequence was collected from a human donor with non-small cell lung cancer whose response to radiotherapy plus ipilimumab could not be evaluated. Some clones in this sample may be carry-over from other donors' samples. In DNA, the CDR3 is TGCACCAGCAGCGCCCAACGTGCACAAAGTCGGGCCAACGTCCTGACTTTC. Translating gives CTSSAQRAQSRANVLTF.